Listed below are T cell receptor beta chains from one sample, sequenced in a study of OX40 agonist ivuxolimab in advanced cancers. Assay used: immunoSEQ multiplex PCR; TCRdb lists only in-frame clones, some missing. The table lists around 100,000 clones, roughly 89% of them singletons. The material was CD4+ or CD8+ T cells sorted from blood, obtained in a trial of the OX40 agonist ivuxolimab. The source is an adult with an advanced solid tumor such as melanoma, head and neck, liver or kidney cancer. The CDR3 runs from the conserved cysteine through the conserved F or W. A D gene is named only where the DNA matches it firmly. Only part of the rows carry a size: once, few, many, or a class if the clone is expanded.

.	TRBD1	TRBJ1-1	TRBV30	TGTGCCGGGCAGAAGGGGGCCGCGAACACTGAAGCTTTCTTT	CAGQKGAANTEAFF
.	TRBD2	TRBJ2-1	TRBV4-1	TGCGCCAGCGCAAAGTCAATAGCGGGAGGTACGAGCTCCTACAATGAGCAGTTCTTC	CASAKSIAGGTSSYNEQFF
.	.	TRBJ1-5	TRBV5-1	TGCGCCAGCAGCTTGGATGGGACGAGCAATCAGCCCCAGCATTTT	CASSLDGTSNQPQHF
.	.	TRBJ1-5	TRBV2	TGTGCCAGCAGAGCTCCGGGACATACCGGTCTGCCCCAGCATTTT	CASRAPGHTGLPQHF
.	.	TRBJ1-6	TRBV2	TGTGCCAGCCGATCCCCGCCACGGACCAATTCACCCCTCCACTTT	CASRSPPRTNSPLHF
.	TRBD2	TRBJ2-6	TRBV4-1	TGCGCCAGCAGCCACATAGGACTAGCGGAGCCCTCTGGGGCCAACGTCCTGACTTTC	CASSHIGLAEPSGANVLTF
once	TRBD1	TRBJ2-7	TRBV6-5	TGTGCCAGCAGCCGACAGGGGTTGTCTTCCTACGAGCAGTACTTC	CASSRQGLSSYEQYF
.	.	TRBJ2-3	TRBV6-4	TGTGCCAGCAGTGAAGGTGGGGAGTACAATACGCAGTATTTT	CASSEGGEYNTQYF
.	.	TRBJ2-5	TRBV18	TGTGCCAGCTCACCACTCTCGGAAGAGACCCAGTACTTC	CASSPLSEETQYF
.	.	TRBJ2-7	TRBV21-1	TGTGCCAGCAGCAAAGCGGAGAAGAGTACCCCTAAAGCCTACGAGCAGTACTTC	CASSKAEKSTPKAYEQYF
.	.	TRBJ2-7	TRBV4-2	TGTGCCAGCAGCCAAGATCGACAGACCTACGAGCAGTACTTC	CASSQDRQTYEQYF
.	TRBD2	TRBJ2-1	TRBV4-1	TGCGCCAGCAGCCAAGGCCGGCTAGCGGGCAATGAGCAGTTCTTC	CASSQGRLAGNEQFF
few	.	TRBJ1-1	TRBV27	TGTGCCAGCAGACTAAACGGACGGTGGAACACTGAAGCTTTCTTT	CASRLNGRWNTEAFF
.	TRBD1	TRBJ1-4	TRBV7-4	TGTGCCAGCAGCTTAAGGGGGATTCTAAGGGGGCCTGAAAAACTGTTTTTT	CASSLRGILRGPEKLFF
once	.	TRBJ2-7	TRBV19	TGTGCCAGTAGTTCCACAGGCCAATATACCTACGAGCAGTACTTC	CASSSTGQYTYEQYF
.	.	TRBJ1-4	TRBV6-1	TGTGCCAGCAGTGAAGGGGCTGCCAGACTCAAAAAACTGTTTTTT	CASSEGAARLKKLFF
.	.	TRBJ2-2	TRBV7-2	TGTGCCAGCAGTTTTCAGGGCAAGCTGTTTTTT	CASSFQGKLFF
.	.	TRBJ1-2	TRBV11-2	TGTGCCAGCAGCTTAAGTGCTAACTATGGCTACACCTTC	CASSLSANYGYTF
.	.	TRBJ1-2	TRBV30	TGTGCCTGGAGTGTAGGCCAGGGGTCTGGCTACACCTTC	CAWSVGQGSGYTF
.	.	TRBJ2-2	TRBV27	TGTGCCAGCAGTAGGCAGACCGGGGAGCTGTTTTTT	CASSRQTGELFF
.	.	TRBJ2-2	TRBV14	TGTGCCAGCAGCCAAGCTCCCGCGGGCACCGGGGAGCTGTTTTTT	CASSQAPAGTGELFF
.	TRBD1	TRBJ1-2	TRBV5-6	TGTGCCAGCAGCTTGTACGGGACAGGGGGCTATGGCTACACCTTC	CASSLYGTGGYGYTF
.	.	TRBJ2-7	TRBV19	TGTGCCACCAGCCGACGGGACGGCTCCTACGAGCAGTACTTC	CATSRRDGSYEQYF
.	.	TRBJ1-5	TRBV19	TGTGCCAGTAGTATACAGGGCGAGATGACCCAGCATTTT	CASSIQGEMTQHF
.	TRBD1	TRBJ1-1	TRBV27	TGTGCCAGCAGTTTCTTAACCCTCGGACAGGGAGGGAACACTGAAGCTTTCTTT	CASSFLTLGQGGNTEAFF
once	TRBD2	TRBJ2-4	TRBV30	TGTGCCTGGAGTGGGGGTAGCGGGAGGGCCGGGGCCAAAAACATTCAGTACTTC	CAWSGGSGRAGAKNIQYF
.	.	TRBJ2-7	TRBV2	TGTGCCAGCAGTGTTCTCCCTGAGGACGAGCAGTACTTC	CASSVLPEDEQYF
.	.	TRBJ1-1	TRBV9	TGTGCCAGCAGCGTAGGTATTATGTCCGACATAATGATGAACACTGAAGCTTTCTTT	CASSVGIMSDIMMNTEAFF
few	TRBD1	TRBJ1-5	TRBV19	TGTGCCAGTAGTGATGACAGGGGGAGTCGTCAGCCCCAGCATTTT	CASSDDRGSRQPQHF
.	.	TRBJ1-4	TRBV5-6	TGTGCCAGCAGCTTGGTTAATGAAAAACTGTTTTTT	CASSLVNEKLFF
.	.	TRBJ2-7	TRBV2	TGTGCCAGCAGTGACAGACAGAGCTCCTACGAGCAGTACTTC	CASSDRQSSYEQYF
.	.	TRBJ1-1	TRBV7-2	TGTGCCAGCAGCTCTTTCCACCGGAACACTGAAGCTTTCTTT	CASSSFHRNTEAFF
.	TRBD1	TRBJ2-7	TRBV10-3	TGTGCCATCAGCTCCGGGACAGGGTACGAGCAGTACTTC	CAISSGTGYEQYF
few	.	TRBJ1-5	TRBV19	TGTGCCAGTAGTATATCGGGCTCGAACAGTCGGCCCCAGCATTTT	CASSISGSNSRPQHF
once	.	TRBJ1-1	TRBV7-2	TGTGCCAGCAGCTTATGGCAGGGGAACACTGAAGCTTTCTTT	CASSLWQGNTEAFF
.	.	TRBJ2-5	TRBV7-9	TGTGCCAGCACCCGGGACTTTGGAAAGACCCAGTACTTC	CASTRDFGKTQYF
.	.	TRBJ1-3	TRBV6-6	TGTGCCAGCATTGTCGACTCCTCTGGAAACACCATATATTTT	CASIVDSSGNTIYF
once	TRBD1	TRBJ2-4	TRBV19	TGTGCCAGTAGCCTATCCGACAGGGGGGGAAACATTCAGTACTTC	CASSLSDRGGNIQYF
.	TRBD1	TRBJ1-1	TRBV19	TGTGCCAGTAGTATCCTCCAGGGGGCCTTGGGCACTGAAGCTTTCTTT	CASSILQGALGTEAFF
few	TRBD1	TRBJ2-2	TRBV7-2	TGTGCCAGCAGCTCTCGCTTTGTTTACAGGGGGCAAACCGGGGAGCTGTTTTTT	CASSSRFVYRGQTGELFF
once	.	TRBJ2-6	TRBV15	TGTGCCACCAGCAGAGATTTCAGGACGGATTCTCTTTCTGGGGCCAACGTCCTGACTTTC	CATSRDFRTDSLSGANVLTF
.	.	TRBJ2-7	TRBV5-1	TGCGCCAGCAGCTTGAGGACCAACTACGAGCAGTACTTC	CASSLRTNYEQYF
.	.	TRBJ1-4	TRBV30	TGTGCCTGGAGACCCGACAGCCTATACGAAAAACTGTTTTTT	CAWRPDSLYEKLFF
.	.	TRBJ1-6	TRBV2	TGTGCCAGCACCGGGGAGAGAGATTCACCCCTCCACTTT	CASTGERDSPLHF
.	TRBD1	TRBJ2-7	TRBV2	TGTGCCAGCATCAAGAGACAGGGATCAACTTCCTACGAGCAGTACTTC	CASIKRQGSTSYEQYF
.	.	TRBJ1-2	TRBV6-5	TGTGCCAGCAGTTCACGCCTCTGGACCTTCTCTTATGGCTACACCTTC	CASSSRLWTFSYGYTF
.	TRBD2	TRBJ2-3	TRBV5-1	TGCGCCAGCAGCTTGGAGCGGGGGGAAGATACGCAGTATTTT	CASSLERGEDTQYF
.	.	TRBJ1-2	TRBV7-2	TGTGCCAGCAGCTTAGACGGGGCGCTTCGTGGCTACACCTTC	CASSLDGALRGYTF
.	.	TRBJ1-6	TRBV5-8	TGTGCCAGCAGCTTGGCCTCGGGGGTGAGGAAGTCACCCCTCCACTTT	CASSLASGVRKSPLHF
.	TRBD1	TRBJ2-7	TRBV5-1	TGCGCCAGCAGCTTGGGACAGGGGGATTCAGGCGAGCAGTACTTC	CASSLGQGDSGEQYF